Sequencing of this T cell receptor beta chain was carried out in a study of blood T cell repertoires in COVID-19. Study-level information: T cells, B-cell-depleted T cells, or PBMCs supplied cDNA or gDNA.

As processed by the authors: Using reference gene primer amplification, nucleated cell counts were estimated. The data were produced by immunoSEQ multiplex PCR, yet TCRdb's version contains in-frame clones alone and is incomplete. For V, J and clone size, that table is used; D and trimming come from the DNA. This sample carries tens of thousands of clones, nearly 95% of them seen once, and the ten largest clones take 4.6%. The germline gives CDR1 SGHVS, CDR2 FNYEAQ. The CDR3 extends over 15 amino acids. V lost 5 bases, J lost 2 bases, and 16 bases lay in between. The TCR sequence derives from a man in his fifties with active COVID-19. Sequencing used peripheral blood. The V and J genes are TRBV7-6 and TRBJ2-7, with TRBD2 as a possible D gene (6 bases). The CDR3 DNA sequence: TGTGCCAGCAGCCCCAGGACGGGGGAAACCTACGAGCAGTACTTC. Translating gives CASSPRTGETYEQYF.